This TCR beta chain emerged from a study of blood T cell repertoires in COVID-19. Study overall: T cells, B-cell-depleted T cells, or PBMCs supplied cDNA or gDNA.

How the authors handled the data: Estimates of nucleated cell counts were drawn from the amplification of reference gene primers. Clones were sequenced by immunoSEQ multiplex PCR, and TCRdb holds only the in-frame ones, with some missing. For V, J and clone size, that table is used; D and trimming come from the DNA. The data contain about 280,000 clones, 85% of them singletons. The CDR3 sequence is 16 residues long. Germline trimming cut 0 bases from V and 8 bases from J; bases unmatched to any gene: 9. CDR1 and CDR2 from the germline V gene are SGHKS and YYEKEE (reference sequence). Source material: PBMCs or T cells enriched from blood (not recorded which). The chain links TRBV5-5 to TRBJ2-1, with TRBD2 matching over 9 bases. The clonotype comes from a woman in her forties or fifties who had recovered from COVID-19. Here the CDR3 reads CASSLESAGGLYEQFF. The CDR3, as DNA: TGTGCCAGCAGCTTGGAGTCGGCGGGGGGGCTCTATGAGCAGTTCTTC.